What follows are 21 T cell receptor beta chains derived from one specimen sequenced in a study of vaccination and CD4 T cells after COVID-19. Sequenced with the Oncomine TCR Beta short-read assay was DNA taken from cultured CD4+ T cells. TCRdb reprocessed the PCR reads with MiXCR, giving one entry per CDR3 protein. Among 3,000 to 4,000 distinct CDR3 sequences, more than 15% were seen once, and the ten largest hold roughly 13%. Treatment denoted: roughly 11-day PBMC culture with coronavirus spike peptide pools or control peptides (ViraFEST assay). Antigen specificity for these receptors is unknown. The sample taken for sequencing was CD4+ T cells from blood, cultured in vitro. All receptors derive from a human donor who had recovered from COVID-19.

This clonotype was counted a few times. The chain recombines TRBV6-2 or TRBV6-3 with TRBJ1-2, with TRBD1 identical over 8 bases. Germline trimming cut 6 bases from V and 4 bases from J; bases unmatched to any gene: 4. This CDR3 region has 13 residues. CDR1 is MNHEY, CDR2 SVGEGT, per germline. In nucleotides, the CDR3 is TGTGCCAGCAGACTTACAGGGGGCTATGGCTACACCTTC. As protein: CASRLTGGYGYTF.

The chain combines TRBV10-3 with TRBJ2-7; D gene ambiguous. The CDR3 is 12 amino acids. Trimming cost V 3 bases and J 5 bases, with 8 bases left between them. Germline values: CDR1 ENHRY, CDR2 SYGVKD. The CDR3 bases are TGTGCCATCAGTGACATCAGTGACGAGCAGTACTTC. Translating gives CAISDISDEQYF.

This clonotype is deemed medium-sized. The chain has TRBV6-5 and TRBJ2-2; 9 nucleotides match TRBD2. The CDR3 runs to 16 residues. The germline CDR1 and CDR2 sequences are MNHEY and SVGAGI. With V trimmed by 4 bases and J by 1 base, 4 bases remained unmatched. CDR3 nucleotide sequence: TGTGCCAGCAGTTCCTTTAGCGGGGGGAACACCGGGGAGCTGTTTTTT. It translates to CASSSFSGGNTGELFF.

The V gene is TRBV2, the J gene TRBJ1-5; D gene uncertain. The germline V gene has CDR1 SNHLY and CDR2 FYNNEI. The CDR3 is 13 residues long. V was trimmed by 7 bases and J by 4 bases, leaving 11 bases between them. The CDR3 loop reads CASTRTSNQPQHF. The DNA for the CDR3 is TGTGCCAGCACCCGTACCTCTAATCAGCCCCAGCATTTT.

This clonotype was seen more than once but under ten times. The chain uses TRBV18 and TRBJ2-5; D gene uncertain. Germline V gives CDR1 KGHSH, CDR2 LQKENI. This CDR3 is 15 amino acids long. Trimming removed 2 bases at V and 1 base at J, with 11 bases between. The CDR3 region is CASSPGTSFQETQYF. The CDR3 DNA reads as TGTGCCAGCTCACCAGGCACAAGCTTCCAAGAGACCCAGTACTTC.

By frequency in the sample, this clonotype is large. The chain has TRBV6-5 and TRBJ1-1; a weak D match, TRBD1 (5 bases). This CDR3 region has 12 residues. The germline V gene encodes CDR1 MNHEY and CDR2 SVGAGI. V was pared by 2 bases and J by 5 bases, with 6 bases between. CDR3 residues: CASSYGGTEAFF. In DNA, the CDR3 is TGTGCCAGCAGTTACGGGGGGACTGAAGCTTTCTTT.

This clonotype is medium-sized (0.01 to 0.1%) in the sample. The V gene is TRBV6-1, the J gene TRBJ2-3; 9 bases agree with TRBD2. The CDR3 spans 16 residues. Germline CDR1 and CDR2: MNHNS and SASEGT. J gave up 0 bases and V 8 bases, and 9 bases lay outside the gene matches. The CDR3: CASRFTSGSSTDTQYF. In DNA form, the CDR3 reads TGTGCCAGCCGCTTTACTAGCGGGTCTAGCACAGATACGCAGTATTTT.

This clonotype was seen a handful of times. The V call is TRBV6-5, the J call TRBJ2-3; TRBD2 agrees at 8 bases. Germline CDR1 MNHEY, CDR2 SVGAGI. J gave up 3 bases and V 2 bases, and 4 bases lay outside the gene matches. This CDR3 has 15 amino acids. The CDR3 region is CASSYGTGGTDTQYF. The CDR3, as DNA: TGTGCCAGCAGTTACGGAACGGGGGGGACAGATACGCAGTATTTT.

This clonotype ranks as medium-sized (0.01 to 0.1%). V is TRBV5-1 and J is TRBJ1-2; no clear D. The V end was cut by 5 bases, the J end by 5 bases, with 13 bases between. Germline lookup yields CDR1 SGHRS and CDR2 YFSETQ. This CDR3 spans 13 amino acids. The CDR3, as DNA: TGCGCCAGCAGTCTTCAGGAGGCTTATGGCTACACCTTC. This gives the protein CASSLQEAYGYTF.

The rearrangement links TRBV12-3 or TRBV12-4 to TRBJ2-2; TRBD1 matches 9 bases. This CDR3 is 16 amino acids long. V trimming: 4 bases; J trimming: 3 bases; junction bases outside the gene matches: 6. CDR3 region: CASSSGTGIDTGELFF. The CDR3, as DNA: TGTGCCAGCAGTTCCGGGACAGGGATCGACACCGGGGAGCTGTTTTTT.

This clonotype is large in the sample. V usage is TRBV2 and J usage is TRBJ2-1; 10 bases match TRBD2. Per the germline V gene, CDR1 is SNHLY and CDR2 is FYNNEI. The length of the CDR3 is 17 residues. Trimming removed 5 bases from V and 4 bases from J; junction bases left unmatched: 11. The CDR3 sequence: CASSPLSGGSLYNEQFF. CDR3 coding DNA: TGTGCCAGCAGTCCCCTTAGCGGGGGGTCGCTATACAATGAGCAGTTCTTC.

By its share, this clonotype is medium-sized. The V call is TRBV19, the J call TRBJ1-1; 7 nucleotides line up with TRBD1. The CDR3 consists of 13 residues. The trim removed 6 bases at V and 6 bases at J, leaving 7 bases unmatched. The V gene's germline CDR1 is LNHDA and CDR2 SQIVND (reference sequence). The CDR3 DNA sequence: TGTGCCAGTAGGTTGACAGGGCGAGCTGAAGCTTTCTTT. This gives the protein CASRLTGRAEAFF.

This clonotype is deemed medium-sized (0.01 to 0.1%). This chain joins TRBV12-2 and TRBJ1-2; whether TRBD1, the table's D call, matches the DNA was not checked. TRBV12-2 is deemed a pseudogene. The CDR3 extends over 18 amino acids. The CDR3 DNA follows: TGTGCAAGTCGCTTAAGCGCGACAAGGGGGCGGATGTTCTATGGCTACACCTTC. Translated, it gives CASRLSATRGRMFYGYTF.

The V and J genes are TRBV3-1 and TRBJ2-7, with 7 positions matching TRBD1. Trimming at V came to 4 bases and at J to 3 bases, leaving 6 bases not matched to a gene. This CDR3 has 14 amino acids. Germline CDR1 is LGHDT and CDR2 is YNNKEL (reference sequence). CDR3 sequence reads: CASSPPGQSYEQYF. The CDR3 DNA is TGTGCCAGCAGCCCCCCGGGACAGAGCTACGAGCAGTACTTC.

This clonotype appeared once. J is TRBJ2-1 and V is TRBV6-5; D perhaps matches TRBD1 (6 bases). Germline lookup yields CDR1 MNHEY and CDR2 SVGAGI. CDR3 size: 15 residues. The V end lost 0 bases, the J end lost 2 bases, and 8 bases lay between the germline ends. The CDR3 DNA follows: TGTGCCAGCAGTTACTCCGGGACAACCTACAATGAGCAGTTCTTC. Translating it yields CASSYSGTTYNEQFF.

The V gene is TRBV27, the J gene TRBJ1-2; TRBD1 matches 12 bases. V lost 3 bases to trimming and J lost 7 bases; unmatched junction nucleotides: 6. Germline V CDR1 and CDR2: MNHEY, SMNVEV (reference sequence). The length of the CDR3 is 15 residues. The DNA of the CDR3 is TGTGCCAGCAGTTTGGGGGACAGGGGGCACCTTGGCTACACCTTC. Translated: CASSLGDRGHLGYTF.

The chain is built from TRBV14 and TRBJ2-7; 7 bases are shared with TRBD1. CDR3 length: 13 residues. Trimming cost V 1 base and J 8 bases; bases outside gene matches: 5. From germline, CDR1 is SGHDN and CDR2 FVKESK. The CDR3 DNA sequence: TGTGCCAGCAGCCAAGCCGGGACAGAAAAGCAGTACTTC. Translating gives CASSQAGTEKQYF.

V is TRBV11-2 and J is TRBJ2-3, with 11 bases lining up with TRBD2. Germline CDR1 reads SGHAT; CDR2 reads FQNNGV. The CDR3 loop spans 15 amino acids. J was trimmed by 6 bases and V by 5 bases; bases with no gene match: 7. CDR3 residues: CASSALAGGRDTQYF. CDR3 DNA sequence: TGTGCCAGCAGCGCTCTAGCGGGGGGAAGGGATACGCAGTATTTT.

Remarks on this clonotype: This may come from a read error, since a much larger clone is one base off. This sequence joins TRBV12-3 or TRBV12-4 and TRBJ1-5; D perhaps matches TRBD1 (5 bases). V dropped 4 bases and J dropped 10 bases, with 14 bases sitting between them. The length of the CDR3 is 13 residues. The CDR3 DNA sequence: TGTGCCAGCAGTTCCTTACAGGCGACCCCCCAGCATTTT. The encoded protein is CASSSLQATPQHF.

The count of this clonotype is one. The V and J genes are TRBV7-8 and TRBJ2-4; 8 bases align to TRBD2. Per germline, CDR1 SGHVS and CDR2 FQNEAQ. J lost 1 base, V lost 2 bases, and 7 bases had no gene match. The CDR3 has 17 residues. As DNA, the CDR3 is TGTGCCAGCAGCTTAAAGGCGGGGGGCCTGGCCAAAAACATTCAGTACTTC. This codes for CASSLKAGGLAKNIQYF.

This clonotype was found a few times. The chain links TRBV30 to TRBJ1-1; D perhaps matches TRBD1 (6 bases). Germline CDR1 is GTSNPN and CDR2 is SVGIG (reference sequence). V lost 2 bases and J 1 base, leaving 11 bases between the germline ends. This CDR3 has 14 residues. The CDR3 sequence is CAWSTGTTNTEAFF. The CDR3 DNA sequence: TGTGCCTGGAGTACGGGGACAACGAACACTGAAGCTTTCTTT.